This T cell receptor beta chain was recorded in a study of CD8 T cells in ankylosing spondylitis (dated by TCRdb to 2016 to 2017). The study in broad terms: The study set out to find disease-linked TCR variants by profiling T cell receptor beta repertoires in ankylosing spondylitis patients and healthy donors. The full study cohort was made up of about 25 ankylosing spondylitis patients and 95 to 130 healthy donors. Peripheral blood was sampled, and synovial fluid was additionally collected from ankylosing spondylitis patients. General conclusions and limits of the study: The disease-linked clones were reported as significantly enriched in matched synovial fluid samples from ankylosing spondylitis patients. Some TCR beta motif variants had previously been reported in synovial fluid and blood of reactive arthritis patients, which suggested common disease-initiation mechanisms. A TCR beta motif made up of roughly eight highly homologous amino acid variants appeared to be characteristic of blood from ankylosing spondylitis patients. The disease-linked clones had a CD8+ phenotype and were found at relatively low frequencies in peripheral blood.

V is trimmed back by 4 bases and J by 6 bases, and the junction contains 22 bases that no gene match accounts for. The CDR3 starts with the cysteine, ends with the phenylalanine, and has 20 residues. The read is trimmed to its CDR3 DNA, 60 bases read in frame from base 1. This clonotype occurred a few times. Its antigen is currently not known. No base quality values were provided; no much bigger clone lies one nucleotide off. Sequencing used an Illumina HiSeq 2500. TCR beta libraries were prepared by quantitative 5'-RACE with molecular barcodes. Under the source paper's analysis protocol: A new computational method, built on a probabilistic model of VDJ rearrangement, was used to identify disease-linked TCR variants. TCRdb redid the processing of the public reads, applying fastp at Q25 and MiXCR, and retained in-frame beta chains. CDR3 protein sequences are deduplicated, and each keeps its most common genes and DNA. It is TCRdb's table, rather than the study itself, that gives the V and J calls and clone size. The sample includes hundreds of thousands of distinct CDR3 sequences, with 20% observed a single time. Clones ranked in the top ten supply roughly 8.3% of the sample.

The TCR was taken from a male donor with ankylosing spondylitis or in good health (not recorded which). The specimen sequenced was blood, either unsorted or a sorted T cell fraction (not recorded which). The rearrangement joined TRBV12-3 or TRBV12-4 to TRBJ2-3, with 10 junctional bases fitting TRBD2. The encoded CDR3 is CASSSPSGTSGVGGSDTQYF. At the DNA level, the sequence is TGTGCCAGCAGTTCCCCCTCCGGTACTAGCGGGGTCGGGGGTTCTGATACGCAGTATTTT.